This is a list of T cell receptor beta chains from one sample in a study of OX40 agonist ivuxolimab in advanced cancers. The protocol was immunoSEQ multiplex PCR, while the TCRdb copy is restricted to in-frame clones and leaves out a portion. The sample has over 95,000 clones, 90% to 95% seen once. The source material was CD4+ or CD8+ T cells sorted from blood, sampled in a trial of the OX40 agonist ivuxolimab. The receptors shown here come from an adult with an advanced solid tumor such as melanoma, head and neck, liver or kidney cancer. CDR3s include the opening cysteine and the closing phenylalanine or tryptophan. A D gene is named only where the DNA matches it firmly. The size field is filled for only some rows; it gives once, few, many or a size class.

d_call,v_call,clone_size,j_call,cdr3_aa,cdr3_nt
.,TRBV28,.,TRBJ1-2,CASSLLGGAAGYTF,TGTGCCAGCAGTTTATTGGGAGGGGCGGCTGGCTACACCTTC
.,TRBV6-6,.,TRBJ2-7,CASSYSYGVGEQYF,TGTGCCAGCAGTTACTCGTACGGGGTTGGCGAGCAGTACTTC
.,TRBV7-2,.,TRBJ1-4,CASSLAGGGEKLFF,TGTGCCAGCAGCTTAGCAGGGGGAGGTGAAAAACTGTTTTTT
.,TRBV5-6,once,TRBJ1-2,CASSSGTAYGYTF,TGTGCCAGCAGCTCCGGGACGGCTTATGGCTACACCTTC
TRBD2,TRBV5-1,.,TRBJ2-3,CASSMASSGQPDTQYF,TGCGCCAGCAGCATGGCCTCTAGCGGGCAGCCAGATACGCAGTATTTT
.,TRBV19,.,TRBJ2-5,CASSISFGVRPGRQETQYF,TGTGCCAGTAGTATCAGTTTTGGCGTCCGTCCGGGCCGCCAAGAGACCCAGTACTTC
.,TRBV27,.,TRBJ2-7,CASSKITGSLQSEQYF,TGTGCCAGCAGTAAGATCACAGGTTCCCTCCAATCCGAGCAGTACTTC
.,TRBV30,once,TRBJ1-5,CAWKKGSQPQHF,TGTGCCTGGAAGAAGGGTAGTCAGCCCCAGCATTTT
TRBD1,TRBV28,.,TRBJ2-4,CASRGQGANIQYF,TGTGCCAGCAGGGGACAGGGGGCAAACATTCAGTACTTC
.,TRBV4-1,.,TRBJ2-7,CASSLDGGRYEQYF,TGCGCCAGCAGCCTGGACGGCGGTCGGTACGAGCAGTACTTC
.,TRBV19,.,TRBJ2-2,CASSILTRDRYNTGELFF,TGTGCCAGTAGTATCCTTACTCGAGACAGATACAACACCGGGGAGCTGTTTTTT
.,TRBV6-1,.,TRBJ1-5,CASREGARNQPQHF,TGTGCCAGCAGGGAGGGAGCCCGCAATCAGCCCCAGCATTTT
.,TRBV30,.,TRBJ1-5,CAWSTGDQPQHF,TGTGCCTGGAGTACGGGAGATCAGCCCCAGCATTTT
TRBD2,TRBV7-2,.,TRBJ2-5,CASSLGFLAGGPETQYF,TGTGCCAGCAGCTTAGGTTTTTTAGCGGGAGGGCCAGAGACCCAGTACTTC
TRBD2,TRBV5-4,.,TRBJ2-1,CASSFSAGGGNEQFF,TGTGCCAGCAGCTTTTCAGCGGGAGGGGGGAATGAGCAGTTCTTC
TRBD1,TRBV6-5,.,TRBJ2-7,CASRRRDRGSYEQYF,TGTGCCAGCAGACGCCGGGACAGGGGCTCCTACGAGCAGTACTTC
.,TRBV7-2,once,TRBJ2-7,CASSTGLIPSYEQYF,TGTGCCAGCAGTACAGGCCTCATTCCCTCCTACGAGCAGTACTTC
TRBD1,TRBV13,.,TRBJ2-4,CASSLRTGRNIQYF,TGTGCCAGCAGCTTGAGGACAGGGCGAAACATTCAGTACTTC
TRBD1,TRBV18,.,TRBJ2-7,CASSPPGQGPYEQYF,TGTGCCAGCTCACCACCGGGACAGGGTCCCTACGAGCAGTACTTC
.,TRBV28,.,TRBJ1-1,CASSSTREGRTEAFF,TGTGCCAGCAGTTCCACCCGAGAGGGACGGACTGAAGCTTTCTTT
TRBD1,TRBV15,once,TRBJ1-5,CATSRTGGGNQPQHF,TGTGCCACCAGCAGAACAGGGGGCGGAAATCAGCCCCAGCATTTT
.,TRBV18,.,TRBJ1-5,CASSPPNTDSNQPQHF,TGTGCCAGCTCACCACCCAACACAGATAGCAATCAGCCCCAGCATTTT
.,TRBV5-1,.,TRBJ2-7,CASSVIQGRNYEQYF,TGCGCCAGCAGCGTAATACAAGGGAGGAACTACGAGCAGTACTTC
TRBD1,TRBV18,.,TRBJ2-4,CASSQDRGGNIQYF,TGTGCCAGCTCCCAGGACAGGGGGGGGAACATTCAGTACTTC
.,TRBV5-5,.,TRBJ1-5,CASSLDGWESAQHF,TGTGCCAGCAGCTTGGACGGGTGGGAATCCGCCCAGCATTTT
TRBD1,TRBV4-3,.,TRBJ1-4,CASSQDRGRSEKLFF,TGCGCCAGCAGCCAAGACAGGGGGCGTAGCGAAAAACTGTTTTTT
.,TRBV4-2,.,TRBJ2-3,CASSAVGLEGDTQYF,TGTGCCAGCAGCGCCGTAGGGTTGGAGGGGGATACGCAGTATTTT
TRBD2,TRBV5-4,once,TRBJ2-7,CASSYGTSGWTAQYF,TGTGCCAGCAGCTATGGGACTAGCGGATGGACCGCGCAGTACTTC
.,TRBV2,.,TRBJ1-2,CASSDLYGYTF,TGTGCCAGCAGTGATCTCTATGGCTACACCTTC
.,TRBV28,.,TRBJ2-7,CASSPGGPKIGGQYF,TGTGCCAGCAGCCCTGGTGGGCCTAAAATTGGCGGGCAGTACTTC
.,TRBV9,.,TRBJ1-1,CASSVDSGRNTEAFF,TGTGCCAGCAGCGTAGATTCGGGGAGGAACACTGAAGCTTTCTTT
.,TRBV7-9,.,TRBJ2-2,CASSQRKGNTGELFF,TGTGCCAGCAGCCAAAGGAAGGGGAACACCGGGGAGCTGTTTTTT
TRBD1,TRBV5-6,.,TRBJ2-2,CASSLPGQGAGELFF,TGTGCCAGCAGCTTACCGGGACAGGGGGCCGGGGAGCTGTTTTTT
TRBD1,TRBV2,.,TRBJ2-2,CASRRDRGGATGELFF,TGTGCCAGCAGGAGGGACAGGGGAGGTGCCACCGGGGAGCTGTTTTTT
.,TRBV2,.,TRBJ2-2,CASNGGGTGELFF,TGTGCCAGCAATGGGGGAGGCACCGGGGAGCTGTTTTTT
.,TRBV14,.,TRBJ2-7,CASSQAGAGFYEQYF,TGTGCCAGCAGCCAAGCGGGGGCAGGATTCTACGAGCAGTACTTC
TRBD2,TRBV19,.,TRBJ2-7,CASSPGPLLSRGSSYEQYF,TGTGCCAGTAGTCCGGGCCCTTTACTATCGCGGGGGAGCTCCTACGAGCAGTACTTC
.,TRBV11-2,.,TRBJ2-5,CASSLGSVQETQYF,TGTGCCAGCAGCTTAGGGTCGGTCCAAGAGACCCAGTACTTC
.,TRBV6-6,.,TRBJ2-1,CASSYSKEFGEQFF,TGTGCCAGCAGTTACTCGAAGGAGTTTGGGGAGCAGTTCTTC
.,TRBV19,few,TRBJ2-7,CASSGQLSNEQYF,TGTGCCAGTAGCGGACAGCTCTCCAACGAGCAGTACTTC
.,TRBV5-1,.,TRBJ2-3,CASTLNPVGGTDTQYF,TGCGCCAGCACCCTAAATCCAGTCGGCGGCACAGATACGCAGTATTTT
.,TRBV28,.,TRBJ1-2,CASIPRSHYGYTF,TGTGCCAGCATCCCGCGGTCCCACTATGGCTACACCTTC
.,TRBV10-1,.,TRBJ2-3,CASSEAPLSTQYF,TGCGCCAGCAGTGAGGCTCCGTTAAGCACGCAGTATTTT
.,TRBV25-1,.,TRBJ2-5,CASTDRGGLGETQYF,TGTGCCAGCACCGATCGTGGGGGACTCGGAGAGACCCAGTACTTC
.,TRBV7-2,.,TRBJ1-4,CASSPSETNEKLFF,TGTGCCAGCAGCCCGTCGGAAACTAATGAAAAACTGTTTTTT
.,TRBV5-4,.,TRBJ2-1,CASSLDAGSYNEQFF,TGTGCCAGCAGCTTGGACGCAGGGTCGTACAATGAGCAGTTCTTC
TRBD2,TRBV7-2,.,TRBJ2-7,CASSLRGLAGGYEQYF,TGTGCCAGCAGCTTACGCGGACTAGCGGGGGGTTACGAGCAGTACTTC
.,TRBV9,.,TRBJ1-5,CASSAELALCNQPQHF,TGTGCCAGCAGCGCAGAACTCGCGTTATGCAATCAGCCCCAGCATTTT